These 3 T cell receptor beta chains were sequenced from one sample in a study of chronic HIV infection and antiretroviral therapy. TCRdb ran MiXCR on the 5' RACE reads and lists one entry per CDR3 protein. The sample lists 45,000 to 55,000 distinct CDR3 sequences, approximately 20% seen once, with approximately 3% in the top ten. The sample taken for sequencing was peripheral blood. Source of these receptors: an adult who had HIV and had not received antiretroviral therapy, or was an uninfected healthy control (not recorded which).

This clonotype has a handful of counts. The chain combines TRBV12-5 with TRBJ1-3, with D possibly being TRBD1 (5 bases). This CDR3 has 12 residues. CDR1 and CDR2 (germline): LGHNT, FRNRAP. CDR3 DNA: TGTGCCTGTCAGGGCTCTGGAAACACCATATATTTT. This codes for CACQGSGNTIYF.

In this sample, this clonotype turned up a few times. In nucleotides, the CDR3 is TGCAGCGTGGGACAGGGGTCTGGCTACACCTTC. Translating gives CSVGQGSGYTF. The chain is built from TRBV29-1 and TRBJ1-2; 10 nucleotides line up with TRBD1. V was pared by 6 bases and J by 7 bases, with 2 bases of the junction left unmatched. CDR1 and CDR2 from the germline V gene are SQVTM and ANQGSEA. The CDR3 is 11 amino acids.

This clonotype was seen more than once but under ten times. This CDR3 reads CASSPTSTHEQYF. The CDR3 DNA is TGTGCCAGCAGTCCGACTAGCACCCACGAGCAGTACTTC. This chain connects TRBV28 to TRBJ2-7; 7 positions agree with TRBD2. The CDR3 is 13 residues long. From germline, CDR1 is MDHEN and CDR2 SYDVKM. With 5 bases clipped from V and 5 bases from J, the junction kept 6 bases outside the gene matches.